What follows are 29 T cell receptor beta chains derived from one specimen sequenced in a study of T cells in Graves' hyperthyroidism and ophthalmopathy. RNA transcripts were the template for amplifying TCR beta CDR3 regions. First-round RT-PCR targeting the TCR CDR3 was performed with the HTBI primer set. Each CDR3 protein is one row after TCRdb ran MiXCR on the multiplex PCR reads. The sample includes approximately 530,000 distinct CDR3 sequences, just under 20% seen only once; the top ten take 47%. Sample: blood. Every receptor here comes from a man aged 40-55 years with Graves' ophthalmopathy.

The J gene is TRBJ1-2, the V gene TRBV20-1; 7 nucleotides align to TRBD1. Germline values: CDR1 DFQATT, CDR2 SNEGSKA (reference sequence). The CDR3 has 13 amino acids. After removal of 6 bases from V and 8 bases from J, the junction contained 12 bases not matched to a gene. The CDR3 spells CSAKPGTENGYTF. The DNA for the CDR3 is TGCAGTGCCAAACCCGGGACAGAGAACGGCTACACCTTC.

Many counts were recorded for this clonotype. CDR3 nucleotide sequence: TGTGCCAGCAGCTCATCCTGGGGGCAGGCCTCTGTGCAGTACTTC. It specifies CASSSSWGQASVQYF. The rearrangement links TRBV7-9 to TRBJ2-7; D is perhaps TRBD1 (6 bases). Trimming pared 4 bases from V and 9 bases from J, leaving 22 bases between. Germline assignment: CDR1 SEHNR and CDR2 FQNEAQ (reference sequence). The CDR3 runs to 15 residues. The variable domain in full, completed from reference TRBV7-9 and TRBJ2-7, reads DTGVSQNPRHKITKRGQNVTFRCDPISEHNRLYWYRQTLGQGPEFLTYFQNEAQLEKSRLLSDRFSAERPKGSFSTLEIQRTEQGDSAMYLCASSSSWGQASVQYFGPGTRLTVT.

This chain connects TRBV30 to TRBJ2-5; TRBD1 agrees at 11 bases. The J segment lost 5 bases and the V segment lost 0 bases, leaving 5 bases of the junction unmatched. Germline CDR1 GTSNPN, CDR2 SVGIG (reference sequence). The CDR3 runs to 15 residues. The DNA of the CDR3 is TGTGCCTGGAGTGTAGGACAGGGGGCCCGTGAGACCCAGTACTTC. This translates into CAWSVGQGARETQYF. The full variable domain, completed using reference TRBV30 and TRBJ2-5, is SQTIHQWPATLVQPVGSPLSLECTVEGTSNPNLYWYRQAAGRGLQLLFYSVGIGQISSEVPQNLSASRPQDRQFILSSKKLLLSDSGFYLCAWSVGQGARETQYFGPGTRLLVL.

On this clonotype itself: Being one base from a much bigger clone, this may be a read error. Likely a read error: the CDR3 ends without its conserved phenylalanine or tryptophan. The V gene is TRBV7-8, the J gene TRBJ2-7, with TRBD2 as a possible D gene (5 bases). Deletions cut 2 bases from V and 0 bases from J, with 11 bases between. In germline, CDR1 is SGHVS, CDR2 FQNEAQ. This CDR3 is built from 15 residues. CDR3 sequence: CASSLKRADSYEQYL. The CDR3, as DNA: TGTGCCAGCAGCTTAAAGAGGGCCGACTCCTACGAGCAGTACCTC.

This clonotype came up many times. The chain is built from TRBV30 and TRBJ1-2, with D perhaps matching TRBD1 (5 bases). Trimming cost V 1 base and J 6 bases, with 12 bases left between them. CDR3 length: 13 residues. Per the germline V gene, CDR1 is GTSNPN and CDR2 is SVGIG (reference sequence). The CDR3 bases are TGTGCCTGGAGTGGGGGTAGGGACCATGGCTACACCTTC. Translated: CAWSGGRDHGYTF.

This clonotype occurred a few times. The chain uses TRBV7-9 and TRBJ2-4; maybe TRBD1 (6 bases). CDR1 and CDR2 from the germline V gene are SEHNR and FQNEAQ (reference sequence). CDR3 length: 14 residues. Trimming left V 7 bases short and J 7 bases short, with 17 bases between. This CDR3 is CASNPGQGRNIQYF. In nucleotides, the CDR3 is TGTGCCAGCAATCCTGGGCAGGGGCGGAACATTCAGTACTTC.

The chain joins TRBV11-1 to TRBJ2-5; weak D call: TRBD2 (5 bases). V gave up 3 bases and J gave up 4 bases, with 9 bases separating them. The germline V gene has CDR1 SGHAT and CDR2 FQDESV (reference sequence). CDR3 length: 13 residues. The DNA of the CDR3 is TGTGCCAGCAGCTTCAGACTATTAGAGACCCAGTACTTC. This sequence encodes CASSFRLLETQYF.

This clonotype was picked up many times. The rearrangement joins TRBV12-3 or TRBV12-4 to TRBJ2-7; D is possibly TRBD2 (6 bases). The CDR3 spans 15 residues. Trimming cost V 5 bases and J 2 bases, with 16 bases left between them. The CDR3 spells CASSRVSGPAYEQYF. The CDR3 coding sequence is TGTGCCAGCAGTCGGGTTAGCGGTCCCGCCTACGAGCAGTACTTC.

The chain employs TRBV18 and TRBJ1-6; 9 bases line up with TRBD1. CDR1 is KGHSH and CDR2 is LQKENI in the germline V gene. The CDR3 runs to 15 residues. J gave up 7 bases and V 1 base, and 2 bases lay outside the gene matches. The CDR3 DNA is TGTGCCAGCTCACCACTCACAGGGGGCAATTCACCCCTCCACTTT. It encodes CASSPLTGGNSPLHF.

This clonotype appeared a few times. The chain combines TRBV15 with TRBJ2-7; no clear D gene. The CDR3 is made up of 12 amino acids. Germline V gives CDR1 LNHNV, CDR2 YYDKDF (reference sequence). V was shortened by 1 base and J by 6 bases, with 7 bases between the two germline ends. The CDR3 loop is CATSRAGREQYF. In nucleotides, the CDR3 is TGTGCCACCAGCAGAGCGGGTCGCGAGCAGTACTTC. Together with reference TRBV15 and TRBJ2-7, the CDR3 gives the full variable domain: DAMVIQNPRYQVTQFGKPVTLSCSQTLNHNVMYWYQQKSSQAPKLLFHYYDKDFNNEADTPDNFQSRRPNTSFCFLDIRSPGLGDTAMYLCATSRAGREQYFGPGTRLTVT.

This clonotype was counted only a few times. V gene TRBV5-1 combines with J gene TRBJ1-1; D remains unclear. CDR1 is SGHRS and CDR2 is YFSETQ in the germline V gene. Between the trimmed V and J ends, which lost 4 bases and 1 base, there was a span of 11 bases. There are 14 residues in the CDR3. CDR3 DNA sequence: TGCGCCAGCAGCATATGGGCGTCGAACACTGAAGCTTTCTTT. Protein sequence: CASSIWASNTEAFF.

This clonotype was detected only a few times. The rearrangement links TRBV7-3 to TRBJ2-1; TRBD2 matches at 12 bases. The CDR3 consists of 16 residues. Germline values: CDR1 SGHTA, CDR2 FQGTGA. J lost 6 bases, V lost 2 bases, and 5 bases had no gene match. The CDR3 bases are TGTGCCAGCAGCTTATCTGGACTAGCGGGGTCCAATGAGCAGTTCTTC. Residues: CASSLSGLAGSNEQFF.

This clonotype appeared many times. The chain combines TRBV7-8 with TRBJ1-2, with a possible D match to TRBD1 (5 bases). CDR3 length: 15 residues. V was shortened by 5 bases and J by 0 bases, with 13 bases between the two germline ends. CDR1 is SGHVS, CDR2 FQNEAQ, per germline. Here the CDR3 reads CASSPAGTPNYGYTF. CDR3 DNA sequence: TGTGCCAGCAGCCCCGCCGGGACTCCTAACTATGGCTACACCTTC.

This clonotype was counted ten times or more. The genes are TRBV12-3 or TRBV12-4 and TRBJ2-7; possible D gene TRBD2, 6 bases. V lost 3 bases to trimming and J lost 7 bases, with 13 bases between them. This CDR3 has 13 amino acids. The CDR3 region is CASSFGGVGEQYF. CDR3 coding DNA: TGTGCCAGCAGTTTCGGGGGAGTGGGGGAGCAGTACTTC.

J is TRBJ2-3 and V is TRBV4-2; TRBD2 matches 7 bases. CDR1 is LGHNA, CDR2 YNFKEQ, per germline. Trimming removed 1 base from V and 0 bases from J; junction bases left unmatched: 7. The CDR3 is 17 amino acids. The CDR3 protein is CASSQVGGGSSTDTQYF. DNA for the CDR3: TGTGCCAGCAGCCAAGTGGGGGGGGGGTCTAGCACAGATACGCAGTATTTT.

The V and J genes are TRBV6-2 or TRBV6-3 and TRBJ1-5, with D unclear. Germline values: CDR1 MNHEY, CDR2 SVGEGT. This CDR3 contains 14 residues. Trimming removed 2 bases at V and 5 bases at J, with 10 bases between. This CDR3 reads CASSYHLSHQPQHF. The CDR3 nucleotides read TGTGCCAGCAGTTACCACCTCAGTCATCAGCCCCAGCATTTT.

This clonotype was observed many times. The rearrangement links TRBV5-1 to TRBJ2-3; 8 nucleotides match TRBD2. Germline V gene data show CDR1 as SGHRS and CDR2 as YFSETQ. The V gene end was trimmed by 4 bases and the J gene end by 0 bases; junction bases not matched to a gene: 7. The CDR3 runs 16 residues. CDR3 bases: TGCGCCAGCAGCCCGGGACTAGAATCTAGCACAGATACGCAGTATTTT. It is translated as CASSPGLESSTDTQYF.

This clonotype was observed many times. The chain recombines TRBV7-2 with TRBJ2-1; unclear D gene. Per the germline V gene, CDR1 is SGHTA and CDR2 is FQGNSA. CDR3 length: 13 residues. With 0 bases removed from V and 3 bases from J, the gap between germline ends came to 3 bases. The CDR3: CASSLANYNEQFF. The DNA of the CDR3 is TGTGCCAGCAGCTTAGCTAACTACAATGAGCAGTTCTTC.

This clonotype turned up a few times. The CDR3 DNA follows: TGTGCCAGCAGTGTCAAGGCCGGTAACTATGGCTACACCTTC. This translates into CASSVKAGNYGYTF. The rearrangement links TRBV28 to TRBJ1-2; no definite D call. The CDR3 is made up of 14 amino acids. In germline, CDR1 is MDHEN, CDR2 SYDVKM. Trimming removed 5 bases from V and 1 base from J, with 11 bases in between.

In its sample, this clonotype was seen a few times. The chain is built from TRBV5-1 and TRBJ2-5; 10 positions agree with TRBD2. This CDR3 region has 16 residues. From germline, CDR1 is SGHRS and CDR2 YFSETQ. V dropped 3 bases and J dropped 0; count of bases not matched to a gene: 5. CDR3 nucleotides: TGCGCCAGCAGCTCGTCGACTAGCGGGTACCAAGAGACCCAGTACTTC. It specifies CASSSSTSGYQETQYF.

In DNA form, the CDR3 reads TGTGCCAGCAGCTCGACAGGGGGCTGGCGGTTCGGCGAGCAGTACTTC. Its protein is CASSSTGGWRFGEQYF. The rearrangement joins TRBV7-9 to TRBJ2-7; 10 bases line up with TRBD1. Losses at the gene ends were 4 bases for V and 6 bases for J; bases not matched to a gene: 12. CDR3 length: 16 amino acids. Germline V gene data show CDR1 as SEHNR and CDR2 as FQNEAQ (reference sequence). The full variable domain, its missing parts supplied by reference TRBV7-9 and TRBJ2-7, is DTGVSQNPRHKITKRGQNVTFRCDPISEHNRLYWYRQTLGQGPEFLTYFQNEAQLEKSRLLSDRFSAERPKGSFSTLEIQRTEQGDSAMYLCASSSTGGWRFGEQYFGPGTRLTVT.

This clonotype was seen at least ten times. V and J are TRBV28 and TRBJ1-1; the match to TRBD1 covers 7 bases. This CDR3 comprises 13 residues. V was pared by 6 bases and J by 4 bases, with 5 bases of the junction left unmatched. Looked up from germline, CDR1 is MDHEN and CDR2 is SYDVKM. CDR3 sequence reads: CASRPQGSTEAFF. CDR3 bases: TGTGCCAGCAGACCACAGGGGAGCACTGAAGCTTTCTTT.

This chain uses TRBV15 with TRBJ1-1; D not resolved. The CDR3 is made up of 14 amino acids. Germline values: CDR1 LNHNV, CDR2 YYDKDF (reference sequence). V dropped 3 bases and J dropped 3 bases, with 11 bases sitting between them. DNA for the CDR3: TGTGCCACCAGCAGGGTCTACTTGGACACTGAAGCTTTCTTT. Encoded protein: CATSRVYLDTEAFF.

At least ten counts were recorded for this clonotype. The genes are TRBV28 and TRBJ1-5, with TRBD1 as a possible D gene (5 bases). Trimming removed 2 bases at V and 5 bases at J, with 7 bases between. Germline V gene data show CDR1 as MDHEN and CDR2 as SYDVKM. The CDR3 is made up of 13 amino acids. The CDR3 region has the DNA TGTGCCAGCAGTTTACTAGGGGATCAGCCCCAGCATTTT. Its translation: CASSLLGDQPQHF.

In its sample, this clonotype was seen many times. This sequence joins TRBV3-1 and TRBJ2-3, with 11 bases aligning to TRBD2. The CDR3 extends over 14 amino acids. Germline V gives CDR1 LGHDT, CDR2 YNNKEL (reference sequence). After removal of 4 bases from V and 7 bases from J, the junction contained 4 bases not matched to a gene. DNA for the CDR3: TGTGCCAGCAGCCCCTTAGCGGGGGGGTATACGCAGTATTTT. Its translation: CASSPLAGGYTQYF.

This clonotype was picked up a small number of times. The CDR3, as DNA: TGCGCCAGCAGTGAGGGCCAGGGTAATGAAAAACTGTTTTTT. Translated, it gives CASSEGQGNEKLFF. The V gene is TRBV10-2, the J gene TRBJ1-4, with a weak D call TRBD1 (5 bases). Trimming shortened V by 2 bases and J by 4 bases, and 8 bases separated the two germline ends. The CDR3 is 14 residues long. Per the germline V gene, CDR1 is WSHSY and CDR2 is SAAADI.

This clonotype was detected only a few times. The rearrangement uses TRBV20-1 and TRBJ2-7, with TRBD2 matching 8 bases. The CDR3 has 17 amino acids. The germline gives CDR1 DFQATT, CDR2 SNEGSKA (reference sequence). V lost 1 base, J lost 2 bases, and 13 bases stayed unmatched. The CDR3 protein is CSARGDGRGGSAYEQYF. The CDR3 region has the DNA TGCAGTGCTAGAGGGGACGGGAGGGGGGGATCCGCCTACGAGCAGTACTTC.

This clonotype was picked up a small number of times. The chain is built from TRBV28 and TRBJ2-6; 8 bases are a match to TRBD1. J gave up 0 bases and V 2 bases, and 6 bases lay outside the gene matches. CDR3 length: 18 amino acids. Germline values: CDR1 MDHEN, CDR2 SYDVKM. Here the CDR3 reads CASSLIGTGVSGANVLTF. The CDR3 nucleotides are TGTGCCAGCAGTTTAATTGGGACAGGCGTCTCTGGGGCCAACGTCCTGACTTTC.

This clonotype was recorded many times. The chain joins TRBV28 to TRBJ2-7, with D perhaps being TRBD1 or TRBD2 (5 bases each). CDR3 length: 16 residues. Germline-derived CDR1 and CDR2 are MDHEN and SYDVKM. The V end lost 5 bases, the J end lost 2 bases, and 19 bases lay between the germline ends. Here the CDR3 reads CASSLSGRLPPYEQYF. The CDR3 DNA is TGTGCCAGCAGTCTGTCGGGACGCCTGCCCCCCTACGAGCAGTACTTC.